Given below is one TCR beta chain in context. This sample stems from a study of cytomegalovirus exposure and HLA in healthy donors. CDR1 MNHEY and CDR2 SVGAGI come from the germline V gene. CDR3 length: 13 residues. The V end was cut by 0 bases, the J end by 9 bases, with 9 bases between. The PCR had 60 Vbeta and 13 Jbeta primers. Profiling relied on immunoSEQ multiplex PCR, and the TCRdb table lists in-frame clones only, not all of them. The sample consists of about 120,000 clones, 60% to 85% of them appearing once. The chain is built from TRBV6-5 and TRBJ2-1; D unresolved. The specimen was PBMCs. The sequence was obtained from a female donor in good health and CMV-seronegative. CDR3 residues: CASSYSNSGEQFF. Written as DNA, the CDR3 is TGTGCCAGCAGTTACTCGAATTCCGGTGAGCAGTTCTTC.